The following is a TCR beta chain sequence with its context. Its antigen is undetermined. Germline is not matched at one junction end, which may reflect a read error. The sample is drawn from a study of CD8+CD57+ T cells in acquired aplastic anemia. Study outcomes and limitations: Overlap between patients and controls comprised roughly 28 CD8+ CDR3 sequences.

The CDR3 is 12 residues long. Germline V gene sequence: CDR1 DFQATT, CDR2 SNEGSKA (reference sequence). TCR beta VDJ combinations and CDR3 sequences were profiled from genomic DNA. From the reads, TCRdb called clonotypes with MiXCR, one entry per CDR3 protein. The top ten clones hold 8% of a sample with 250,000 to 350,000 distinct CDR3 sequences, roughly 50% of them seen once. The chain links TRBV20-1 to TRBJ1-2, with D perhaps matching TRBD1 (5 bases). The TCR sequence derives from a human donor with severe aplastic anemia or a healthy control (not recorded which). Sequences were obtained from sorted CD4+, CD8+, or CD8+CD57+ T cells (not recorded which) from PBMCs. The CDR3 sequence is CSAKVQGASRDF. The CDR3, as DNA: TGCAGTGCTAAGGTGCAGGGCGCGAGTCGGGACTTC.